This T cell receptor (beta chain) was captured in a study of T-cell reconstitution after alpha-beta-depleted transplantation in children. TCRbeta library construction was performed incorporating unique molecular identifiers. TCRdb re-derived calls from the PCR reads in MiXCR, one entry per CDR3 protein. Of around 380,000 distinct CDR3 sequences listed, about a tenth were seen once; the top ten hold approximately 5%. There are a few counts of this clonotype. Germline values: CDR1 SQVTM, CDR2 ANQGSEA. CDR3 size: 17 residues. The V end lost 4 bases, the J end lost 4 bases, and 25 bases lay between the germline ends.

This chain joins TRBV29-1 and TRBJ1-1; possible D gene TRBD1, 5 bases. The source material was PBMCs from the stem cell graft donor, sampled from the stem cell graft. The clonotype comes from a human donor who donated a stem cell graft to a child with acute myeloid leukemia. In nucleotides, the CDR3 is TGCAGCGTTGTTCTGGGACGGGGGAACTCCTTTGCCACTGAAGCTTTCTTT. This gives the protein CSVVLGRGNSFATEAFF.